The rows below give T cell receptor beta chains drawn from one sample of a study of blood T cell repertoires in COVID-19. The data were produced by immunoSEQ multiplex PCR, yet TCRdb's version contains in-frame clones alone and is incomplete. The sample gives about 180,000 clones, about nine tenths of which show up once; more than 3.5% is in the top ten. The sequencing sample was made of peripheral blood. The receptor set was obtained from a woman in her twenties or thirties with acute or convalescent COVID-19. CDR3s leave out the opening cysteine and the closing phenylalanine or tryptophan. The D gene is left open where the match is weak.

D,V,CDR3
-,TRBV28,ASSELNTEAF
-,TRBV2,ASSEDRSNEKLF
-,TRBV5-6,ASSLGYGTGTNTEAF
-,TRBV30,AWTRAENTDTQY
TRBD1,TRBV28,ASSSPGQGYSPLH
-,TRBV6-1,ASSEKGRYGYT
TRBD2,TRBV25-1,ASSDAGGRRPYEQY
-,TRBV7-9,ASSLLYEQY
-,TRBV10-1,ASSEHLIYNEQF
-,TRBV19,ASSKRLDSFSNTEAF
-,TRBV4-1,ASSQQGYGYT
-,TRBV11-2,ASSLRRRESYNEQF
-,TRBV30,ACRGSYNEQF
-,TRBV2,ASQAREQF
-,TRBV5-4,ASSRDSSTDTQY
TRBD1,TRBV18,ASSPNPTGEAEAF
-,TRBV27,ASSPPGFRSNEQF
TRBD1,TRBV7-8,ASSLVGTGGRELF
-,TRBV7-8,ASSLDNDNEQF
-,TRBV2,ASFFGGGNSPLH
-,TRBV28,ASIPPGEYTEAF
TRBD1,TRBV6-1,ASSELTGDRAF
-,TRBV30,ALRGVENTEAF
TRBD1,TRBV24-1,ATAGTGNYEQY
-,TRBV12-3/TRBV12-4,ASSSWNTGELF
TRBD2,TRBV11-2,ASSGTSGSSGELF
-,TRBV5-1,ASSFERIQETQY
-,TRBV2,ASSEQGPYNEQF
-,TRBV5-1,ASSLDGRRRETQY
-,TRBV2,ASSESSSTDTQY
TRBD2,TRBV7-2,ASSLGGREPDTQY
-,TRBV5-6,ASSLSGREGEKLF
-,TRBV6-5,ASSRGWGNIQY
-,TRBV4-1,ASSHGHDSVQPQH
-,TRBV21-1,ASSKAQRHNEQF
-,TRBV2,ASSEGTYEQY
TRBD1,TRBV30,AWSVQGSYEQY
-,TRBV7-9,ASMGMSGFQETQY
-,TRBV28,ASRWGTQEKLF
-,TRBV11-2,ASTVTGGSKLF
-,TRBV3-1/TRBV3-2,ASSHESKLF
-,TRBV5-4,ASSLELVETQY
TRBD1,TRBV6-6,ASRGTGTEQF
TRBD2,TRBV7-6,ASSNIAGETQY
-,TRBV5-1,ASSFQGGAGELF
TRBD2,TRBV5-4,ASKREGPDTQY
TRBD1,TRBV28,ASSPSRGTGGMDTQY
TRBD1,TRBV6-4,ASSDGTVGYNEQF